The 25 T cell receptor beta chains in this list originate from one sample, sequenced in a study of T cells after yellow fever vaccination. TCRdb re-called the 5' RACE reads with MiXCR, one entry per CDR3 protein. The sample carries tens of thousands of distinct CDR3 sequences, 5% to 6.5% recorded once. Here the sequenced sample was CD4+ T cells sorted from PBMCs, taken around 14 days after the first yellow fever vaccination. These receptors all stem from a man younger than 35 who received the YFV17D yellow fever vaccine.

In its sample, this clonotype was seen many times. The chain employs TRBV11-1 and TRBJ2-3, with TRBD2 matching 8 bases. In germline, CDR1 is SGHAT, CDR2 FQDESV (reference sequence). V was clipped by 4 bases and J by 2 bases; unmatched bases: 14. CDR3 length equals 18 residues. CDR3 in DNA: TGTGCCAGCAGCTCAAACTATAGAGCAGCGGGGGTCACAGATACGCAGTATTTT. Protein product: CASSSNYRAAGVTDTQYF.

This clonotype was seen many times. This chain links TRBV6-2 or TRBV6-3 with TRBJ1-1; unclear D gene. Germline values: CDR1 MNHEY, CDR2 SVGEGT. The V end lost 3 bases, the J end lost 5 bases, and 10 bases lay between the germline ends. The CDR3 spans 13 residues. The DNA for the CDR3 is TGTGCCAGCAGTTATGGGCGGACGACTGAAGCTTTCTTT. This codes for CASSYGRTTEAFF.

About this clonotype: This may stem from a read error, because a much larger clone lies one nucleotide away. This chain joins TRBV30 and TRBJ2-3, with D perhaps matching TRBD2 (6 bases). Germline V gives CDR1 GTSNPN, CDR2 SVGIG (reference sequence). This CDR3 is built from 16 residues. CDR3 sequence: CAWSLGRGLGTDPQYF. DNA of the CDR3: TGTGCCTGGAGTCTTGGGCGGGGACTGGGCACAGATCCGCAGTATTTT.

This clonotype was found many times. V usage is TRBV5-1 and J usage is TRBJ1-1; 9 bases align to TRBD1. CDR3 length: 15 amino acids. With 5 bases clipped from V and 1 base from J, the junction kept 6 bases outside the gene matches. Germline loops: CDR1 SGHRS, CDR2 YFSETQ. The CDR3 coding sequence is TGCGCCAGCAGACCGCCGGGACAGGGGAACACTGAAGCTTTCTTT. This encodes CASRPPGQGNTEAFF.

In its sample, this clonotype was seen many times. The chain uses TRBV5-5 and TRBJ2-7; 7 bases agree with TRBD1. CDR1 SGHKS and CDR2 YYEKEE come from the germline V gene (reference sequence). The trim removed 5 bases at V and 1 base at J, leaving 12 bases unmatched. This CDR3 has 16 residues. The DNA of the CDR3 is TGTGCCAGCAGAGGGGGCCAGGACCTTACATCCTACGAGCAGTACTTC. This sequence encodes CASRGGQDLTSYEQYF.

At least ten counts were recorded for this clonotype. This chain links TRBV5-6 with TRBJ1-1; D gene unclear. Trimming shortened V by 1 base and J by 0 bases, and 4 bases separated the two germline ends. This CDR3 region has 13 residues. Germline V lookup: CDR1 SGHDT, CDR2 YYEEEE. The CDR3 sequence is CASSLRLNTEAFF. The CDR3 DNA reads TGTGCCAGCAGCTTGAGGTTGAACACTGAAGCTTTCTTT.

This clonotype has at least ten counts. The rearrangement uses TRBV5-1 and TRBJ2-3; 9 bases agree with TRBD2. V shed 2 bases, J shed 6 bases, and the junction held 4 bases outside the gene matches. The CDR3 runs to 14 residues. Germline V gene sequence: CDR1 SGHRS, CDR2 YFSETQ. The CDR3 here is CASSFASGVDTQYF. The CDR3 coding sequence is TGCGCCAGCAGCTTCGCTAGCGGGGTGGATACGCAGTATTTT. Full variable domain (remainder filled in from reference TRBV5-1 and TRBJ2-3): KAGVTQTPRYLIKTRGQQVTLSCSPISGHRSVSWYQQTPGQGLQFLFEYFSETQRNKGNFPGRFSGRQFSNSRSEMNVSTLELGDSALYLCASSFASGVDTQYFGPGTRLTVL.

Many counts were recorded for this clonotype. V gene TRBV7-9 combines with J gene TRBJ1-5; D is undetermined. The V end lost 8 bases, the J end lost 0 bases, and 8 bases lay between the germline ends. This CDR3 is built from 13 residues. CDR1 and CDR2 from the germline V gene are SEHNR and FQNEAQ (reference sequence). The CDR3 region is CASGHSSNQPQHF. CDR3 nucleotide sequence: TGTGCCAGCGGCCACTCTAGCAATCAGCCCCAGCATTTT.

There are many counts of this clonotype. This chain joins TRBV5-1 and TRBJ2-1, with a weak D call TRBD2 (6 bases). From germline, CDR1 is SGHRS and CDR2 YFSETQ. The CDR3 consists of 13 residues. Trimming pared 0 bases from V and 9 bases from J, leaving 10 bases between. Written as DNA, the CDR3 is TGCGCCAGCAGCTTGGATCGGGGGACTGAGCAGTTCTTC. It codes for CASSLDRGTEQFF.

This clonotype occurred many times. The CDR3 loop reads CASSLSGRGRIREQFF. The CDR3 DNA reads TGTGCCAGCAGCTTGAGTGGCAGGGGGCGGATTAGGGAGCAGTTCTTC. The chain uses TRBV5-6 and TRBJ2-1, with 8 bases lining up with TRBD1. The CDR3 consists of 16 residues. J gave up 10 bases and V 1 base, and 13 bases lay outside the gene matches. Germline-derived CDR1 and CDR2 are SGHDT and YYEEEE.

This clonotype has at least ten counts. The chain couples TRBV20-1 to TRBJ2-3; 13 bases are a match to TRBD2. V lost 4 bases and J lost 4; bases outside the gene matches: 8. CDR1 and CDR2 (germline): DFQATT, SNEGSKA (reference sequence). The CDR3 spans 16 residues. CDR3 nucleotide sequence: TGCAGTGCTAAAAGGGACGGGACTAGCGGGGCAGATACGCAGTATTTT. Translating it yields CSAKRDGTSGADTQYF.

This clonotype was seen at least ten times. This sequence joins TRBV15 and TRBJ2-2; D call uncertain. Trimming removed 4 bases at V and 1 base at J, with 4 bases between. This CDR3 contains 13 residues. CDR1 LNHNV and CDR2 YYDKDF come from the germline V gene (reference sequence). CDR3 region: CATSIQNTGELFF. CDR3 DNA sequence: TGTGCCACCAGCATTCAGAACACCGGGGAGCTGTTTTTT.

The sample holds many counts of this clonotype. CDR3 DNA sequence: TGCGCCAGCAGCTCGGACAGGGGGACAGATACGCAGTATTTT. The encoded protein is CASSSDRGTDTQYF. The rearrangement links TRBV5-1 to TRBJ2-3; the match to TRBD1 covers 10 bases. With V trimmed by 3 bases and J by 3 bases, 1 base remained unmatched. Germline CDR1 SGHRS, CDR2 YFSETQ. The CDR3 consists of 14 residues.

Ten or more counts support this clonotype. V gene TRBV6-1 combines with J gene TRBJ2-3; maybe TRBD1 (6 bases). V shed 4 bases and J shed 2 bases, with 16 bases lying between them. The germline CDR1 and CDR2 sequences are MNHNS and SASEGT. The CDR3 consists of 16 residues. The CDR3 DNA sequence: TGTGCCAGCAGTGGTAGGGGGTCGGCGTACACAGATACGCAGTATTTT. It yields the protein CASSGRGSAYTDTQYF.

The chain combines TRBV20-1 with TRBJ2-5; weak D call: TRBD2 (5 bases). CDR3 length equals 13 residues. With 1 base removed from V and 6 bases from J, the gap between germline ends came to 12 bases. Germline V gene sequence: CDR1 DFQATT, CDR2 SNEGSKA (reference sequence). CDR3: CSARGTGEQTQYF. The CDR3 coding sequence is TGCAGTGCTAGAGGTACCGGGGAGCAGACCCAGTACTTC.

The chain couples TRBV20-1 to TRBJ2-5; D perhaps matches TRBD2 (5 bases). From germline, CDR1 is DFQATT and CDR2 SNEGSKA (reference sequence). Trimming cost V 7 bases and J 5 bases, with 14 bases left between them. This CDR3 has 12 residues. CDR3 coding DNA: TGCAGTGTCTCTAGGAGCGGTGAGACCCAGTACTTC. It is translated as CSVSRSGETQYF.

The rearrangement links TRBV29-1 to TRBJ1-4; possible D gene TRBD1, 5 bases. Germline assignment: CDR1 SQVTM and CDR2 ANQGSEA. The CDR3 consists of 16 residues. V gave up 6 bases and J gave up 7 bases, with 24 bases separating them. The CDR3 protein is CSVAGTSTQGGEKLFF. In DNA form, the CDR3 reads TGCAGCGTGGCGGGAACCTCGACTCAGGGAGGTGAAAAACTGTTTTTT.

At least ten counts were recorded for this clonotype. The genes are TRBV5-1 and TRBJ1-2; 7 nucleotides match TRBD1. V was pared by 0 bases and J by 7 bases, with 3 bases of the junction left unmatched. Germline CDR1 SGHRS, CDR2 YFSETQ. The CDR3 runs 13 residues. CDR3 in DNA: TGCGCCAGCAGCTTGGAGGGGGCTCGTGGCTACACCTTC. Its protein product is CASSLEGARGYTF.

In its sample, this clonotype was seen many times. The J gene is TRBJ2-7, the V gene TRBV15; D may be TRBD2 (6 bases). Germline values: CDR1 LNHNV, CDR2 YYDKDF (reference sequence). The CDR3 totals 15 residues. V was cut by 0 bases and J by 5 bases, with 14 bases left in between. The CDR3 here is CATSRDLGEVHEQYF. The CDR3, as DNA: TGTGCCACCAGCAGAGATCTCGGGGAGGTACACGAGCAGTACTTC.

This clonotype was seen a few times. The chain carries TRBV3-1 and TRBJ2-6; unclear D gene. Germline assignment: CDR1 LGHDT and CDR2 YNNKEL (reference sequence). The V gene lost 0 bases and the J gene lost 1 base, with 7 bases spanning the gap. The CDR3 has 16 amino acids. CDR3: CASSQEAGSGANVLTF. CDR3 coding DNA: TGTGCCAGCAGCCAAGAAGCTGGTTCTGGGGCCAACGTCCTGACTTTC.

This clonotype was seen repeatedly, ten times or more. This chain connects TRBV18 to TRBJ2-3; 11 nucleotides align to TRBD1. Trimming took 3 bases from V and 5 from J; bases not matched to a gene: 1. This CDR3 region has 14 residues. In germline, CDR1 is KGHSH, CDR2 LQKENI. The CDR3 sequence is CASSPGTGGDTQYF. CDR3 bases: TGTGCCAGCTCACCGGGGACAGGGGGAGATACGCAGTATTTT.

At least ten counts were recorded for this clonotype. In DNA, the CDR3 is TGCGCCAGCAGCTTTTTTACTAGCGAGGAGACCCAGTACTTC. This codes for CASSFFTSEETQYF. The V gene is TRBV5-1, the J gene TRBJ2-5, with 7 bases that match TRBD2. The CDR3 extends over 14 amino acids. The V gene end was trimmed by 2 bases and the J gene end by 5 bases; junction bases not matched to a gene: 6. Germline V gene data show CDR1 as SGHRS and CDR2 as YFSETQ.

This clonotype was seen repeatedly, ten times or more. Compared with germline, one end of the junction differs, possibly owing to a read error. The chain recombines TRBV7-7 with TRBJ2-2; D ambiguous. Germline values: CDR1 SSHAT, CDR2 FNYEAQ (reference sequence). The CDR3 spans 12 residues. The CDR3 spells CASSGNTGELFF. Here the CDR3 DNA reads TGTGCTAGCAGTGGGAACACCGGGGAGCTGTTTTTT.

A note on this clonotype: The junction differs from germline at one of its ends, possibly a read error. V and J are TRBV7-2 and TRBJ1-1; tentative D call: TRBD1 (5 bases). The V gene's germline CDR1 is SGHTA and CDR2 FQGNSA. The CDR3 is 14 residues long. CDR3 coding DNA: TGTGACAGCAGTTTCGGGACCGTTAACACTGAAGCTTTCTTT. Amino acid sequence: CDSSFGTVNTEAFF.

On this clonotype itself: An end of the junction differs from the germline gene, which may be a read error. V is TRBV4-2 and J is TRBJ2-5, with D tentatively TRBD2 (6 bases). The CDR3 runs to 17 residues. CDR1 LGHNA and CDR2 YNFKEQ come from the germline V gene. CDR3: CAISLGSGNGVEETQYF. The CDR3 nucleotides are TGTGCCATCAGCCTCGGGAGCGGAAACGGGGTAGAAGAGACCCAGTACTTC.